This T cell receptor beta chain appears in the sequencing data of a study of T cells after yellow fever vaccination. A 5'RACE template-switching step, the method used to make TCR cDNA, added a universal primer site and UMIs. From the 5' RACE reads, TCRdb called clonotypes with MiXCR, one entry per CDR3 protein. The sample holds 65,000 to 70,000 distinct CDR3 sequences, about 6% seen once. The length of the CDR3 is 17 residues. Looked up from germline, CDR1 is SEHNR and CDR2 is FQNEAQ (reference sequence). The V and J ends lost 4 bases and 0 bases respectively, with 16 bases between them. Sequenced here: CD4+ T cells sorted from PBMCs, sampled approximately 15 days after the first yellow fever vaccination. The rearrangement joins TRBV7-9 to TRBJ2-1; D might be TRBD1 (6 bases). This TCR came from a man between 18 and 29 years old who received the YFV17D yellow fever vaccine. The CDR3 sequence is CASSSTGSGGSYNEQFF. The CDR3 region has the DNA TGTGCCAGCAGCTCAACAGGGAGTGGGGGCTCCTACAATGAGCAGTTCTTC.